Presented here are 20 T cell receptor beta chains from one specimen sequenced in a study of blood T cell repertoires in COVID-19. The data were produced by immunoSEQ multiplex PCR, yet TCRdb's version contains in-frame clones alone and is incomplete. The sample has approximately 210,000 clones, 70% to 85% seen once. Sequencing was performed on PBMCs or T cells enriched from blood (not recorded which). The receptor set was obtained from a man aged 35 to 55 who had recovered from COVID-19.

The chain couples TRBV5-8 to TRBJ1-2; the match to TRBD1 covers 9 bases. This CDR3 comprises 12 residues. Germline-derived CDR1 and CDR2 are SGHTS and YDEGEE. V shed 7 bases and J 8 bases; nucleotides not matched to a gene: 6. The CDR3 nucleotides read TGTGCCAGCCACTACAGGGGGCGCGGCTACACCTTC. Translated, it gives CASHYRGRGYTF.

V and J are TRBV5-5 and TRBJ2-7; maybe TRBD2 (5 bases). The length of the CDR3 is 15 residues. V was pared by 3 bases and J by 4 bases, with 17 bases between. Looked up from germline, CDR1 is SGHKS and CDR2 is YYEKEE (reference sequence). DNA of the CDR3: TGTGCCAGCAGCTACAACTCCGGGATCTATTACGAGCAGTACTTC. It encodes CASSYNSGIYYEQYF.

In this sample, this clone turned up a few times. J is TRBJ1-1 and V is TRBV3-1 (or the pseudogene TRBV3-2); D remains unclear. Germline-derived CDR1 and CDR2 are LGHDT and YNNKEL (reference sequence). The CDR3 runs to 11 residues. Trimming took off 1 base at V and 10 bases at J, with 7 bases between the two ends. The DNA of the CDR3 is TGTGCCAGCAGCCAAGGATACGGAGCTTTCTTT. Encoded protein: CASSQGYGAFF.

The chain uses TRBV5-1 and TRBJ1-4; D call uncertain. The V and J ends lost 0 bases and 3 bases respectively, with 12 bases between them. The CDR3 has 16 amino acids. CDR1 and CDR2 (germline): SGHRS, YFSETQ. The CDR3 reads CASSLAGTVANEKLFF. For the CDR3, the DNA is TGCGCCAGCAGCTTGGCCGGCACAGTCGCTAATGAAAAACTGTTTTTT.

The chain is built from TRBV5-1 and TRBJ2-2; 12 bases are a match to TRBD2. CDR1 is SGHRS and CDR2 is YFSETQ in the germline V gene. V lost 3 bases to trimming and J lost 1 base; unmatched junction nucleotides: 1. The CDR3 is 16 residues long. CDR3 nucleotides: TGCGCCAGCAGCTGGGGACTAGCGGGGAACACCGGGGAGCTGTTTTTT. Its protein product is CASSWGLAGNTGELFF.

This rearrangement joins TRBV6-2 or TRBV6-3 to TRBJ2-4; tentatively, D is TRBD1 (5 bases). The CDR3 is 13 amino acids. V lost 4 bases, J lost 6 bases, and 10 bases lay in between. The germline CDR1 and CDR2 sequences are MNHEY and SVGEGT. The CDR3 DNA sequence: TGTGCCAGCAGTTTGGGGCAGGGAAACATTCAGTACTTC. It is translated as CASSLGQGNIQYF.

The chain has TRBV5-1 and TRBJ2-1, with TRBD2 identical over 10 bases. The CDR3 is 15 amino acids. The germline V gene has CDR1 SGHRS and CDR2 YFSETQ. The ends lost 5 bases at V and 3 bases at J; junction bases unmatched: 5. The CDR3 spells CASRASGSNYNEQFF. The CDR3 DNA follows: TGCGCCAGCAGGGCTAGCGGGAGTAACTACAATGAGCAGTTCTTC. Drawing the rest from reference TRBV5-1 and TRBJ2-1, the complete variable domain is KAGVTQTPRYLIKTRGQQVTLSCSPISGHRSVSWYQQTPGQGLQFLFEYFSETQRNKGNFPGRFSGRQFSNSRSEMNVSTLELGDSALYLCASRASGSNYNEQFFGPGTRLTVL.

This rearrangement joins TRBV5-1 to TRBJ1-5; 7 bases match TRBD1. Trimming cost V 9 bases and J 7 bases; bases outside gene matches: 13. The germline CDR1 and CDR2 sequences are SGHRS and YFSETQ. The CDR3 consists of 14 residues. CDR3 region: CATIGTDPGQPQHF. In DNA form, the CDR3 reads TGCGCCACCATCGGGACAGACCCGGGCCAGCCCCAGCATTTT. Drawing the rest from reference TRBV5-1 and TRBJ1-5, the complete variable domain is KAGVTQTPRYLIKTRGQQVTLSCSPISGHRSVSWYQQTPGQGLQFLFEYFSETQRNKGNFPGRFSGRQFSNSRSEMNVSTLELGDSALYLCATIGTDPGQPQHFGDGTRLSIL.

The J gene is TRBJ2-7, the V gene TRBV18; TRBD1 matches 8 bases. Germline CDR1 reads KGHSH; CDR2 reads LQKENI. V shed 3 bases and J 3 bases; nucleotides not matched to a gene: 7. The CDR3 consists of 15 residues. The CDR3 DNA is TGTGCCAGCTCACCCCCGTCCGACAGGGGCTACGAGCAGTACTTC. Translating it yields CASSPPSDRGYEQYF.

CDR3 bases: TGTGCCAGCAGCTTGGAGCGGGGTGGGGATACGCAGTATTTT. This codes for CASSLERGGDTQYF. V usage is TRBV5-4 and J usage is TRBJ2-3; 7 nucleotides align to TRBD2. Trimming at V came to 0 bases and at J to 6 bases, leaving 4 bases not matched to a gene. Per the germline V gene, CDR1 is SGHNT and CDR2 is YYREEE (reference sequence). There are 14 residues in the CDR3.

The chain combines TRBV5-4 with TRBJ1-2, with 7 bases lining up with TRBD1. V shed 4 bases and J 8 bases; nucleotides not matched to a gene: 8. The germline gives CDR1 SGHNT, CDR2 YYREEE (reference sequence). CDR3 length: 13 residues. This chain's CDR3 is CASSVTGDLGYTF. The CDR3 coding sequence is TGTGCCAGCAGCGTCACAGGGGATTTAGGCTACACCTTC.

This sequence joins TRBV19 and TRBJ1-5; 7 positions match TRBD1. V gave up 5 bases and J gave up 6 bases; unmatched junction bases: 4. Germline V gene lookup returns CDR1 LNHDA and CDR2 SQIVND (reference sequence). This CDR3 contains 13 residues. CDR3: CASSAGGGQPQHF. In nucleotides, the CDR3 is TGTGCCAGTAGTGCAGGGGGAGGTCAGCCCCAGCATTTT. Complete variable domain (other parts from reference TRBV19 and TRBJ1-5): DGGITQSPKYLFRKEGQNVTLSCEQNLNHDAMYWYRQDPGQGLRLIYYSQIVNDFQKGDIAEGYSVSREKKESFPLTVTSAQKNPTAFYLCASSAGGGQPQHFGDGTRLSIL.

The chain uses TRBV5-1 and TRBJ2-1; D is possibly TRBD2 (5 bases). V lost 5 bases, J lost 7 bases, and 16 bases lay in between. The CDR3 consists of 14 residues. Germline V gene sequence: CDR1 SGHRS, CDR2 YFSETQ. The CDR3 DNA reads as TGCGCCAGCAGGGAGAGGGAAGGTTTTAATGAGCAGTTCTTC. Its translation is CASREREGFNEQFF.

This clone was observed a single time. This chain uses TRBV28 with TRBJ1-4, with D perhaps matching TRBD1 (6 bases). Germline V gene lookup returns CDR1 MDHEN and CDR2 SYDVKM. The V end lost 3 bases, the J end lost 5 bases, and 13 bases lay between the germline ends. The length of the CDR3 is 15 residues. The CDR3 spells CASSFIRGRNEKLFF. CDR3 nucleotide sequence: TGTGCCAGCAGTTTTATCAGGGGAAGGAATGAAAAACTGTTTTTT. The full variable domain, in which reference TRBV28 and TRBJ1-4 provide the parts outside the CDR3, is DVKVTQSSRYLVKRTGEKVFLECVQDMDHENMFWYRQDPGLGLRLIYFSYDVKMKEKGDIPEGYSVSREKKERFSLILESASTNQTSMYLCASSFIRGRNEKLFFGSGTQLSVL.

V gene TRBV2 combines with J gene TRBJ1-2, with TRBD1 identical over 7 bases. Trimming removed 4 bases from V and 7 bases from J; junction bases left unmatched: 3. Germline V gene sequence: CDR1 SNHLY, CDR2 FYNNEI. This CDR3 has 12 residues. As DNA, the CDR3 is TGTGCCAGCAGTGCACAGGGGAGTGGCTACACCTTC. This encodes CASSAQGSGYTF.

The V gene is TRBV30, the J gene TRBJ2-1; 9 bases map to TRBD2. This CDR3 comprises 15 residues. Germline CDR1 reads GTSNPN; CDR2 reads SVGIG (reference sequence). Losses at the gene ends were 4 bases for V and 9 bases for J; bases not matched to a gene: 13. CDR3 sequence reads: CAWTGLAGAVIEQFF. CDR3 DNA sequence: TGTGCCTGGACGGGACTAGCTGGAGCGGTAATTGAGCAGTTCTTC.

The V gene is TRBV12-3 or TRBV12-4, the J gene TRBJ1-2; no firm D call. V was cut by 1 base and J by 5 bases, with 8 bases left in between. CDR3 size: 13 residues. The CDR3 reads CASSLGAWYGYTF. The DNA for the CDR3 is TGTGCCAGCAGTTTAGGGGCATGGTATGGCTACACCTTC.

The chain recombines TRBV9 with TRBJ1-6; D not certain. Germline-derived CDR1 and CDR2 are SGDLS and YYNGEE. V lost 2 bases to trimming and J lost 9 bases, with 15 bases between them. The CDR3 is 15 residues long. The DNA for the CDR3 is TGTGCCAGCAGCGTGAGAGACACTGACGGTTCACCCCTCCACTTT. It is translated as CASSVRDTDGSPLHF.

The chain is built from TRBV7-3 and TRBJ2-5; 10 bases align to TRBD1. CDR1 SGHTA and CDR2 FQGTGA come from the germline V gene. V was clipped by 5 bases and J by 7 bases; unmatched bases: 4. The CDR3 spans 13 residues. Here the CDR3 DNA reads TGTGCCAGCAGCCGGGACAGGGGCGGGACCCAGTACTTC. The encoded protein is CASSRDRGGTQYF.

This clone came up once. V is TRBV5-1 and J is TRBJ2-7; 9 bases line up with TRBD2. V trimming: 5 bases; J trimming: 6 bases; junction bases outside the gene matches: 9. The CDR3 is made up of 14 amino acids. CDR1 and CDR2 from the germline V gene are SGHRS and YFSETQ. Here the CDR3 reads CASSLLGLASEQYF. In DNA, the CDR3 is TGCGCCAGCAGTCTTCTGGGACTAGCATCCGAGCAGTACTTC.